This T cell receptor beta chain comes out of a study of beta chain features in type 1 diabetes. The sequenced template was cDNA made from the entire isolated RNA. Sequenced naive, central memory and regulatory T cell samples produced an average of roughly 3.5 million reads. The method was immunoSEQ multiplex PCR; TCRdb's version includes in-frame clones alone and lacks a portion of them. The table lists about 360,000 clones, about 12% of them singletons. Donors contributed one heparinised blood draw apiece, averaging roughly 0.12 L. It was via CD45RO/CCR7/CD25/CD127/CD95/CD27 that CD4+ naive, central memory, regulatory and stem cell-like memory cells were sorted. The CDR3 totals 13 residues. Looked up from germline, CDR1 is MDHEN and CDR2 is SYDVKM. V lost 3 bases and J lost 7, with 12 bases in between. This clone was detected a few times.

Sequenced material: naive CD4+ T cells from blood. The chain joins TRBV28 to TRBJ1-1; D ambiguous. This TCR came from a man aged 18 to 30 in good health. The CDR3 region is CASSFGLVGEAFF. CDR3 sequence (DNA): TGTGCCAGCAGTTTCGGTCTTGTCGGTGAAGCTTTCTTT.